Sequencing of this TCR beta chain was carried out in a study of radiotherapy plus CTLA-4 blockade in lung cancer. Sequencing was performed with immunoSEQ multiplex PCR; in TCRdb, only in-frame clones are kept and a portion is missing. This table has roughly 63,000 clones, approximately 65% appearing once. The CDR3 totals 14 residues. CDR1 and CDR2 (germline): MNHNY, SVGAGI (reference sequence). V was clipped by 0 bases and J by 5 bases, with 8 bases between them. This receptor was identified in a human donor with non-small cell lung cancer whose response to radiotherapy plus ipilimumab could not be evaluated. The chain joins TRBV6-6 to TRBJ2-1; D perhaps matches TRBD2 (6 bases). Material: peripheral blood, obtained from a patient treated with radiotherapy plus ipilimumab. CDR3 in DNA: TGTGCCAGCAGTTACTCGGGGGGAGACAATGAGCAGTTCTTC. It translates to CASSYSGGDNEQFF.